This T cell receptor (beta chain) derives from a study of HIV-infected patients and healthy controls. Per germline, CDR1 SQVTM and CDR2 ANQGSEA. There are 14 residues in the CDR3. Trimming took off 3 bases at V and 4 bases at J, with 14 bases between the two ends. TCRdb itself ran the 5' RACE reads through MiXCR, one entry per CDR3 protein. The sample lists around 18,000 distinct CDR3 sequences, about 17% occurring once. The chain is built from TRBV29-1 and TRBJ2-3; D is ambiguous. The sample comprised CD8+ T cells from blood. This TCR derives from a human donor in good health. CDR3 DNA sequence: TGCAGCGTTGAGGACGGTTTAAAGGCAGATACGCAGTATTTT. Its protein product is CSVEDGLKADTQYF.